The rows below give T cell receptor beta chains drawn from one sample of a study of radiotherapy plus CTLA-4 blockade in lung cancer. Here immunoSEQ multiplex PCR was the method, and the copy in TCRdb shows in-frame clones only, minus some. The sample records tens of thousands of clones, 60% to 85% being singletons. Sequenced here: peripheral blood, sampled from a patient treated with radiotherapy plus ipilimumab. These receptors were taken from a human donor with non-small cell lung cancer who had a partial response to radiotherapy plus ipilimumab. Some clones in this sample may be carry-over from other donors' samples. The CDR3 runs from the conserved cysteine through the conserved F or W. A D gene is named only where the DNA matches it firmly. Some rows mark clone size as missing; the rest say once, few, many or name a class of expanded clone.

D gene: .; clone size: few; J gene: TRBJ2-3; V gene: TRBV18; CDR3 DNA: TGTGCCAGCTCCCCGGGGCCCCGGAGGGGCAGTATTTTT; CDR3 protein: CASSPGPRRGSIF
D gene: .; clone size: .; J gene: TRBJ2-7; V gene: TRBV4-1; CDR3 DNA: TGCGCCAGCAGCGACCGGGACACTAGCTCCTACGAGCAGTACTTC; CDR3 protein: CASSDRDTSSYEQYF
D gene: TRBD2; clone size: once; J gene: TRBJ2-1; V gene: TRBV4-1; CDR3 DNA: TGCGCCAGCAGCCAAGAGGGCGGGGGTTACGGCTGGCAGTTCTTC; CDR3 protein: CASSQEGGGYGWQFF
D gene: .; clone size: .; J gene: TRBJ2-2; V gene: TRBV6-1; CDR3 DNA: TGTGCCAGCAGTGGCTCACCACTACTAGCAGATAGACACACCGGGGAGCTGTTTTTT; CDR3 protein: CASSGSPLLADRHTGELFF
D gene: TRBD2; clone size: .; J gene: TRBJ2-1; V gene: TRBV9; CDR3 DNA: TGTGCCAGCAGCGTAGATTGGCGGGGGGGGTACAATGAGCAGTTCTTC; CDR3 protein: CASSVDWRGGYNEQFF
D gene: .; clone size: few; J gene: TRBJ2-2; V gene: TRBV11-2; CDR3 DNA: TGTGCCAGCAGCTTAGCTCGTTCCTGGGCCACCGGGGAGCTGTTTTTT; CDR3 protein: CASSLARSWATGELFF
D gene: .; clone size: .; J gene: TRBJ1-4; V gene: TRBV28; CDR3 DNA: TGTGCCAGCAGTCCCGGGAAGGTAACCACAACTAATGAAAAACTGTTTTTT; CDR3 protein: CASSPGKVTTTNEKLFF
D gene: .; clone size: .; J gene: TRBJ2-1; V gene: TRBV7-7; CDR3 DNA: TGTGCCAGCAGTGCCGACCCCGGAGGCAATGAGCAGTTCTTC; CDR3 protein: CASSADPGGNEQFF
D gene: TRBD2; clone size: .; J gene: TRBJ2-5; V gene: TRBV11-2; CDR3 DNA: TGTGCCAGCAGCAATAGCGGGACGGGTTCCGAGACCCAGTACTTC; CDR3 protein: CASSNSGTGSETQYF
D gene: TRBD1; clone size: .; J gene: TRBJ1-1; V gene: TRBV7-2; CDR3 DNA: TGTGCCAGCAGCTCTTCAGGGGGTATGAACACTGAAGCTTTCTTT; CDR3 protein: CASSSSGGMNTEAFF
D gene: TRBD1; clone size: .; J gene: TRBJ2-1; V gene: TRBV4-1; CDR3 DNA: TGCGCCAGCAGCCAAGCGGAACAGGGGGCTGGGTACAATGAGCAGTTCTTC; CDR3 protein: CASSQAEQGAGYNEQFF
D gene: TRBD1; clone size: .; J gene: TRBJ1-1; V gene: TRBV19; CDR3 DNA: TGTGCCAGTAGTTCGGGACAGGGGACGTTAGGAGGGTTT; CDR3 protein: CASSSGQGTLGGF
D gene: .; clone size: .; J gene: TRBJ2-2; V gene: TRBV19; CDR3 DNA: TGTGCCTCGAAGCGAAAACGACCCGTCACCGGGGAGCTGTTTTTT; CDR3 protein: CASKRKRPVTGELFF
D gene: .; clone size: .; J gene: TRBJ1-3; V gene: TRBV19; CDR3 DNA: TGTGCCAGTAGTGTTACAGGGCCCGGAAACACCATATATTTT; CDR3 protein: CASSVTGPGNTIYF
D gene: TRBD1; clone size: .; J gene: TRBJ1-2; V gene: TRBV27; CDR3 DNA: TGTGCCAGCAGTTTATCGCCCGGGGACAGCTTAAGCTATGGCTACACCTTC; CDR3 protein: CASSLSPGDSLSYGYTF
D gene: .; clone size: .; J gene: TRBJ1-1; V gene: TRBV7-2; CDR3 DNA: TGTGCCAGCAGCTTAGCGAGGGGGACTGAAGCTTTCTTT; CDR3 protein: CASSLARGTEAFF
D gene: .; clone size: once; J gene: TRBJ2-5; V gene: TRBV28; CDR3 DNA: TGTGCCAGCAGTTTTGGCCAGTTAGAGACCCAGTACTTC; CDR3 protein: CASSFGQLETQYF
D gene: TRBD1; clone size: .; J gene: TRBJ2-5; V gene: TRBV5-1; CDR3 DNA: TGCGCCAGCAGCCAAACTGGACAGGGTAGGGGAGAGACCCAGTACTTC; CDR3 protein: CASSQTGQGRGETQYF
D gene: .; clone size: .; J gene: TRBJ1-5; V gene: TRBV6-5; CDR3 DNA: TGTGCCAGCAGTATCGGACAAGATCAGCCCCAGCATTTT; CDR3 protein: CASSIGQDQPQHF
D gene: .; clone size: .; J gene: TRBJ1-1; V gene: TRBV15; CDR3 DNA: TGTGCCACCAGCAGAGATAGGGGAAGGGTTTCCGGTACTGAAGCTTTCTTT; CDR3 protein: CATSRDRGRVSGTEAFF
D gene: .; clone size: .; J gene: TRBJ2-5; V gene: TRBV18; CDR3 DNA: TGTGCCAGCTCACCGACAGACCAAGGGACCCAGTACTTC; CDR3 protein: CASSPTDQGTQYF
D gene: .; clone size: .; J gene: TRBJ2-7; V gene: TRBV6-1; CDR3 DNA: TGTGCCAGCAGTTCACAAACAGGGCTCTTCTACGAGCAGTACTTC; CDR3 protein: CASSSQTGLFYEQYF
D gene: TRBD1; clone size: many; J gene: TRBJ1-2; V gene: TRBV19; CDR3 DNA: TGTGCCAGTACCCCTCGGGGGGACAGGGGGTACTATGGCTACACCTTC; CDR3 protein: CASTPRGDRGYYGYTF
D gene: .; clone size: once; J gene: TRBJ1-5; V gene: TRBV25-1; CDR3 DNA: TGTGCCAGCTCAGGGAACGCCAATCAGCCCCAGCATTTT; CDR3 protein: CASSGNANQPQHF
D gene: TRBD2; clone size: .; J gene: TRBJ2-1; V gene: TRBV18; CDR3 DNA: TGTGCCAGCTCATCCCGGACTAGCGGGGGCCTTATCAGCTCCTACAATGAGCAGTTCTTC; CDR3 protein: CASSSRTSGGLISSYNEQFF
D gene: .; clone size: .; J gene: TRBJ1-4; V gene: TRBV29-1; CDR3 DNA: TGCAGCGCTGCCGTGGGGGGGATAGATGAAAAACTGTTTTTT; CDR3 protein: CSAAVGGIDEKLFF
D gene: TRBD2; clone size: few; J gene: TRBJ2-1; V gene: TRBV5-1; CDR3 DNA: TGCGCCAGCAGAAGCCCGGGACTAGCGAACCGTAATGAGCAGTTCTTC; CDR3 protein: CASRSPGLANRNEQFF
D gene: TRBD1; clone size: .; J gene: TRBJ2-6; V gene: TRBV6-5; CDR3 DNA: TGTGCCAGCAGAATGGACAGGGCTGGGGCCAACGTCCTGACTTTC; CDR3 protein: CASRMDRAGANVLTF
D gene: .; clone size: .; J gene: TRBJ1-2; V gene: TRBV27; CDR3 DNA: TGTGCCAGCAGTTCCAATAGCGCGGGGTCGGATACCTATGGCTACACCTTC; CDR3 protein: CASSSNSAGSDTYGYTF
D gene: .; clone size: few; J gene: TRBJ1-5; V gene: TRBV19; CDR3 DNA: TGTGCCAGTAGGAGTAGTGACGGAGACTATCAGCCCCAGCATTTT; CDR3 protein: CASRSSDGDYQPQHF
D gene: .; clone size: .; J gene: TRBJ1-1; V gene: TRBV2; CDR3 DNA: TGTGCCACCCACAGGACAGAGAACACTGAAGCTTTCTTT; CDR3 protein: CATHRTENTEAFF
D gene: .; clone size: .; J gene: TRBJ2-1; V gene: TRBV19; CDR3 DNA: TGTGCCAGTACAGGGCGTAGTTACAATGAGCAGTTCTTC; CDR3 protein: CASTGRSYNEQFF
D gene: .; clone size: .; J gene: TRBJ2-1; V gene: TRBV6-5; CDR3 DNA: TGTGCCAGCCAGGGGAACTACAATGAGCAGTTCTTC; CDR3 protein: CASQGNYNEQFF
D gene: TRBD2; clone size: .; J gene: TRBJ2-7; V gene: TRBV15; CDR3 DNA: TGTGCCACCAGCAGAGGAGCGGGAGAGGGTGAGCAGTACTTC; CDR3 protein: CATSRGAGEGEQYF
D gene: TRBD2; clone size: .; J gene: TRBJ2-2; V gene: TRBV18; CDR3 DNA: TGTGCCAGCTCACCCTCCCGGGCGGGAGGCACCGGGGAGCTGTTTTTT; CDR3 protein: CASSPSRAGGTGELFF
D gene: TRBD1; clone size: .; J gene: TRBJ1-1; V gene: TRBV9; CDR3 DNA: TGTGCCAGCAGCGTTCGGGGACAGGTGAACACTGAAGCTTTCTTT; CDR3 protein: CASSVRGQVNTEAFF
D gene: .; clone size: few; J gene: TRBJ2-5; V gene: TRBV5-1; CDR3 DNA: TGCGCCAGCAGCTTGGTCTCGTCAGGGTTTTGGAAGGACCAAGAGACCCAGTACTTC; CDR3 protein: CASSLVSSGFWKDQETQYF
D gene: TRBD1; clone size: .; J gene: TRBJ2-3; V gene: TRBV27; CDR3 DNA: TGTGCCAGCAGTTCCTTTCCTCCAGGGGGACCCACAGATACGCAGTATTTT; CDR3 protein: CASSSFPPGGPTDTQYF
D gene: .; clone size: .; J gene: TRBJ2-5; V gene: TRBV5-1; CDR3 DNA: TGCGCCAGCAGGCCCTCGCCCAGGGAGACCCAGTACTTC; CDR3 protein: CASRPSPRETQYF
D gene: .; clone size: .; J gene: TRBJ2-3; V gene: TRBV2; CDR3 DNA: TGTGCCAGCAGCCCTAGAGGGTTAGAGGCAGATACGCAGTATTTT; CDR3 protein: CASSPRGLEADTQYF
D gene: .; clone size: .; J gene: TRBJ1-2; V gene: TRBV7-9; CDR3 DNA: TGTGCCAGCAGCTTGGCGGGCATTGGCTACACCTTC; CDR3 protein: CASSLAGIGYTF
D gene: .; clone size: .; J gene: TRBJ2-7; V gene: TRBV6-1; CDR3 DNA: TGTGCCAGCAATAAGGAGAACTCCTACGAGCAGTACTTC; CDR3 protein: CASNKENSYEQYF
D gene: TRBD2; clone size: .; J gene: TRBJ2-7; V gene: TRBV5-4; CDR3 DNA: TGTGCCAGCAGCATCGGACTAGCGGGAATCAGTGAGCAGTACTTC; CDR3 protein: CASSIGLAGISEQYF
D gene: .; clone size: .; J gene: TRBJ1-6; V gene: TRBV7-8; CDR3 DNA: TGTGCCAGCAGCTTTAAGGCAGGGGCACCTAGCTCCTATAATTCACCCCTCCACTTT; CDR3 protein: CASSFKAGAPSSYNSPLHF
D gene: .; clone size: .; J gene: TRBJ1-5; V gene: TRBV19; CDR3 DNA: TGTGCCAGTAGTATCCTCAGTCAGCCCCAGCATTTT; CDR3 protein: CASSILSQPQHF
D gene: TRBD2; clone size: once; J gene: TRBJ2-5; V gene: TRBV7-9; CDR3 DNA: TGTGCCAGCAGCTGGAAACGGACTAGCGGGAGCCAAGAGACCCAGTACTTC; CDR3 protein: CASSWKRTSGSQETQYF
D gene: TRBD1; clone size: .; J gene: TRBJ2-7; V gene: TRBV4-2; CDR3 DNA: TGTGCCAGCAGCCAAGAACAACAGGGGTTCAACGAGCAGTACTTC; CDR3 protein: CASSQEQQGFNEQYF
D gene: .; clone size: .; J gene: TRBJ2-3; V gene: TRBV28; CDR3 DNA: TGTGCCAGCAGAGATAGCGGCCCTAGCACAGATACGCAGTATTTT; CDR3 protein: CASRDSGPSTDTQYF
D gene: TRBD2; clone size: .; J gene: TRBJ2-7; V gene: TRBV4-1; CDR3 DNA: TGCGCCAGCAGCCAGGGCCGACTAGCGGGCAACTCCTACGAGCAGTACTTC; CDR3 protein: CASSQGRLAGNSYEQYF
D gene: TRBD2; clone size: few; J gene: TRBJ2-1; V gene: TRBV7-2; CDR3 DNA: TGTGCCAGCAGCTTAGCTGGCGGGGGGACAATTTTCAATGAGCAGTTCTTC; CDR3 protein: CASSLAGGGTIFNEQFF
D gene: .; clone size: .; J gene: TRBJ2-5; V gene: TRBV18; CDR3 DNA: TGTGCCAGCTCACCACCGTGGCCCAATGCGGCCCAGTACTTC; CDR3 protein: CASSPPWPNAAQYF
D gene: TRBD1; clone size: .; J gene: TRBJ2-1; V gene: TRBV6-5; CDR3 DNA: TGTGCCAGCAGCGTCGACAGGGGCAATTGGGAGCAGTTCTTC; CDR3 protein: CASSVDRGNWEQFF
D gene: TRBD1; clone size: few; J gene: TRBJ1-1; V gene: TRBV7-9; CDR3 DNA: TGTGCCAGCAGCTTAGGCTGGACAGGGAACACTGAAGCTTTCTTT; CDR3 protein: CASSLGWTGNTEAFF
D gene: TRBD2; clone size: once; J gene: TRBJ2-3; V gene: TRBV11-2; CDR3 DNA: TGTGCCAGCAGCTTTACCCGGGGGGCAGATACGCAGTATTTT; CDR3 protein: CASSFTRGADTQYF
D gene: .; clone size: .; J gene: TRBJ1-2; V gene: TRBV14; CDR3 DNA: TGTGCCAGCAGCCAGCAGAACTATGGCTACACCTTC; CDR3 protein: CASSQQNYGYTF
D gene: TRBD1; clone size: .; J gene: TRBJ1-2; V gene: TRBV5-4; CDR3 DNA: TGTGCCAGCAGCCTCAGGACAGGGTATGGCTACACCTTC; CDR3 protein: CASSLRTGYGYTF
D gene: TRBD2; clone size: .; J gene: TRBJ2-1; V gene: TRBV10-1; CDR3 DNA: TGCGCCAGCAGTGACCTAGCGGGGGGCTCTTACAATGAGCAGTTCTTC; CDR3 protein: CASSDLAGGSYNEQFF
D gene: TRBD1; clone size: .; J gene: TRBJ1-4; V gene: TRBV7-9; CDR3 DNA: TGTGCCAGCAGCGGCCCACCGGACAGGGGGCCTATTAATGAAAAACTGTTTTTT; CDR3 protein: CASSGPPDRGPINEKLFF
D gene: .; clone size: .; J gene: TRBJ2-5; V gene: TRBV7-3; CDR3 DNA: TGTGCCGGCGGCGAAGAGGCAGCTAAAGAGACCCAGTACTTC; CDR3 protein: CAGGEEAAKETQYF
D gene: TRBD1; clone size: .; J gene: TRBJ2-1; V gene: TRBV7-9; CDR3 DNA: TGTGCCAGCAGCGAAACAGGGGGTGAGCAGTTCTTC; CDR3 protein: CASSETGGEQFF